Detailed here is one T cell receptor beta chain. Its target is unknown. Bulk tumor genomic DNA constituted the template, at 600 ng per sample. Surgeons took several biopsies per primary tumor, spaced far apart, during surgery. Samples came from untreated patients having curative surgery for newly diagnosed non-small cell lung cancer. This sample was taken from a study of immune heterogeneity within non-small cell lung tumors. As for the study in general: Of the tumors, a few were squamous cell, about ten non-squamous, and 1 not otherwise specified.

Study findings and constraints: Multiple tumor sites within a patient showed recurrence of identical dominant CDR3 beta clonotypes; site-unique high-frequency clones were present as well. The high-frequency T-cell receptor beta clonotypes mostly did not match up between individual patients. Local T-cell clonality was recorded as moderately but significantly correlated with local tumor mutational burden, with R around 0.34.

The junction had 7 bases not matched to a gene; V was cut back by 5 bases and J by 0 bases. Germline V gene sequence: CDR1 SGHTA, CDR2 FQGNSA. This CDR3 is built from 16 residues. Multiplex PCR relied on 32 V and 13 J primers to amplify TCR beta CDR3. MiXCR, applied by TCRdb to the multiplex PCR reads, yields one record per CDR3 protein. The sample has roughly 11,000 distinct CDR3 sequences, under 35% seen once; the top ten hold 21%. The chain joins TRBV7-2 to TRBJ2-3, with 8 nucleotides matching TRBD2. The sequence was obtained from a woman between 45 and 60 years old with non-small cell lung cancer. Sequenced input: lung tumor tissue. This CDR3 reads CASSLLGGDSTDTQYF. CDR3 coding DNA: TGTGCCAGCAGCCTACTCGGGGGGGATAGCACAGATACGCAGTATTTT.